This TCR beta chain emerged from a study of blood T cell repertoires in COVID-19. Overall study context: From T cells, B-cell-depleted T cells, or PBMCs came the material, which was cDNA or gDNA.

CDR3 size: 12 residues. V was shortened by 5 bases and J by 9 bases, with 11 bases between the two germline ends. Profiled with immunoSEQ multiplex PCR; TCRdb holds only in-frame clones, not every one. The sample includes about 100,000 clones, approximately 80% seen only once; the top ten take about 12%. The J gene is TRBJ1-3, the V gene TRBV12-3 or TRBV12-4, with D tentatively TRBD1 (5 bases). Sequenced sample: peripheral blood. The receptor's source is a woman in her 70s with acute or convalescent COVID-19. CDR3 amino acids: CASSRAGPTIYF. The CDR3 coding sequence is TGTGCCAGCAGTCGTGCAGGGCCCACCATATATTTT.